A selection of T cell receptor beta chains follows, all from one sample in a study of identifying expanded T cells in peripheral blood. The protocol was immunoSEQ multiplex PCR, while the TCRdb copy is restricted to in-frame clones and leaves out a portion. The table records around 75,000 clones, 85% to 90% of them present only once. The sample comprised blood. The origin of the receptors is a person aged 18 to 70 in good health. CDR3s include the opening cysteine and the closing phenylalanine or tryptophan. The D gene is left open where the match is weak. Size is omitted from some rows. Given values are once, few, many or a class for expanded clones.

d_gene: TRBD1; j_gene: TRBJ1-6; v_gene: TRBV6-1; abundance: NA; CDR3nt: TGTGCCAGCAGTGTCGGGACAGCAAATTCACCCCTCCACTTT; CDR3aa: CASSVGTANSPLHF
d_gene: TRBD1; j_gene: TRBJ1-1; v_gene: TRBV4-1; abundance: NA; CDR3nt: TGCGCCAGCAGCCAAGTTGGGACAGGGGGGACTGAAGCTTTCTTT; CDR3aa: CASSQVGTGGTEAFF
d_gene: NA; j_gene: TRBJ2-1; v_gene: TRBV4-3; abundance: NA; CDR3nt: TGCGCCAGCAGCCAAGTCCTCACCTATTACAATGAGCAGTTCTTC; CDR3aa: CASSQVLTYYNEQFF
d_gene: NA; j_gene: TRBJ1-5; v_gene: TRBV19; abundance: NA; CDR3nt: TGTGCCAGTAGTATAGACGCGAATCAGCCCCAGCATTTT; CDR3aa: CASSIDANQPQHF
d_gene: NA; j_gene: TRBJ2-3; v_gene: TRBV5-4; abundance: NA; CDR3nt: TGTGCCAGCAGCTTTCTTATTACAGATACGCAGTATTTT; CDR3aa: CASSFLITDTQYF
d_gene: NA; j_gene: TRBJ1-4; v_gene: TRBV29-1; abundance: NA; CDR3nt: TGCAGCGTGTACGGACAGACTAATGAAAAACTGTTTTTT; CDR3aa: CSVYGQTNEKLFF
d_gene: NA; j_gene: TRBJ2-7; v_gene: TRBV11-2; abundance: NA; CDR3nt: TGTGCCAGCAGACCGGAGTGGGGCCCCTACGAGCAGTACTTC; CDR3aa: CASRPEWGPYEQYF
d_gene: NA; j_gene: TRBJ2-1; v_gene: TRBV19; abundance: NA; CDR3nt: TGTGCCAGTAAGGCTGGTATAGGGCGGGGTTCCTACAATGAGCAGTTCTTC; CDR3aa: CASKAGIGRGSYNEQFF
d_gene: NA; j_gene: TRBJ2-5; v_gene: TRBV4-1; abundance: NA; CDR3nt: TGCGCCAGCAGCTTCACATCGGGGACCCGAGAGACCCAGTACTTC; CDR3aa: CASSFTSGTRETQYF
d_gene: NA; j_gene: TRBJ2-7; v_gene: TRBV5-1; abundance: NA; CDR3nt: TGCGCCAGCAGACGGACAGCCTCCTCCTACGAGCAGTACTTC; CDR3aa: CASRRTASSYEQYF
d_gene: NA; j_gene: TRBJ1-3; v_gene: TRBV6-1; abundance: NA; CDR3nt: TGTGCCAGCAGTGAAAATGGAGCCCCTGGAAACACCATATATTTT; CDR3aa: CASSENGAPGNTIYF
d_gene: NA; j_gene: TRBJ2-3; v_gene: TRBV6-5; abundance: NA; CDR3nt: TGTGCCAGCAGTTACTCCGAAGCTATTGGTACGCAGTATTTT; CDR3aa: CASSYSEAIGTQYF
d_gene: NA; j_gene: TRBJ1-2; v_gene: TRBV6-5; abundance: NA; CDR3nt: TGTGCCAGCAGTTACTCGGAAGGGTTCGGCTACACCTTC; CDR3aa: CASSYSEGFGYTF
d_gene: NA; j_gene: TRBJ2-7; v_gene: TRBV27; abundance: NA; CDR3nt: TGTGCCAGCAATCCCTTTGGGGGGAGTGGGTCCTACGAGCAGTACTTC; CDR3aa: CASNPFGGSGSYEQYF
d_gene: TRBD2; j_gene: TRBJ2-3; v_gene: TRBV18; abundance: NA; CDR3nt: TGTGCCAGCTCACCGGGACTAGCAAACTCAGATACGCAGTATTTT; CDR3aa: CASSPGLANSDTQYF
d_gene: NA; j_gene: TRBJ2-7; v_gene: TRBV28; abundance: NA; CDR3nt: TGTGCCAGCAGTTTACGAGCGGACAGCTCCTACGAGCAGTACTTC; CDR3aa: CASSLRADSSYEQYF
d_gene: NA; j_gene: TRBJ2-5; v_gene: TRBV4-3; abundance: NA; CDR3nt: TGCGCCAGCAGCCAAGGGGTCGGAGAGACCCAGTACTTC; CDR3aa: CASSQGVGETQYF
d_gene: NA; j_gene: TRBJ2-1; v_gene: TRBV5-1; abundance: NA; CDR3nt: TGCGCCAGCAGCTTGGGTACGCGGGACTCCTACAATGAGCAGTTCTTC; CDR3aa: CASSLGTRDSYNEQFF
d_gene: NA; j_gene: TRBJ2-7; v_gene: TRBV4-3; abundance: once; CDR3nt: TGCGCCAGCAGCCAAGAGATCAGCCCCACCTTATACGAGCAGTACTTC; CDR3aa: CASSQEISPTLYEQYF
d_gene: NA; j_gene: TRBJ2-7; v_gene: TRBV5-6; abundance: NA; CDR3nt: TGTGCCAGCAGCACCCTCTACCTGGGACAGCAGTACTTC; CDR3aa: CASSTLYLGQQYF
d_gene: TRBD1; j_gene: TRBJ2-7; v_gene: TRBV29-1; abundance: once; CDR3nt: TGCAGCGTCATGGCGACAGGGAGCGAGCAGTACTTC; CDR3aa: CSVMATGSEQYF
d_gene: NA; j_gene: TRBJ1-2; v_gene: TRBV29-1; abundance: NA; CDR3nt: TGCAGCGTTGGGGATAACAGGGAAAACTATGGCTACACCTTC; CDR3aa: CSVGDNRENYGYTF
d_gene: TRBD1; j_gene: TRBJ2-1; v_gene: TRBV5-6; abundance: NA; CDR3nt: TGTGCCAGCAGCTTGAGAAGGACAGGTGGTCAGCACAATGAGCAGTTCTTC; CDR3aa: CASSLRRTGGQHNEQFF
d_gene: NA; j_gene: TRBJ1-2; v_gene: TRBV18; abundance: NA; CDR3nt: TGTGCCAGCTCACCGGACAGTTTCTATGGCTACACCTTC; CDR3aa: CASSPDSFYGYTF
d_gene: TRBD1; j_gene: TRBJ2-3; v_gene: TRBV18; abundance: NA; CDR3nt: TGTGCCAGCGCAGGGGGCAACACAGATACGCAGTATTTT; CDR3aa: CASAGGNTDTQYF
d_gene: TRBD2; j_gene: TRBJ2-1; v_gene: TRBV7-3; abundance: NA; CDR3nt: TGTGCCAGCAGCAAACGGGCTAGCGGAGGGCCAGACAATGAGCAGTTCTTC; CDR3aa: CASSKRASGGPDNEQFF
d_gene: TRBD1; j_gene: TRBJ1-2; v_gene: TRBV7-2; abundance: medium-sized; CDR3nt: TGTGCCAGCAGCTTAGCTGGGGGACAGGGTGGCTATGGCTACACCTTC; CDR3aa: CASSLAGGQGGYGYTF
d_gene: TRBD1; j_gene: TRBJ2-2; v_gene: TRBV19; abundance: NA; CDR3nt: TGTGCCAGTCAGACAGGGGCTACCGGGGAGCTGTTTTTT; CDR3aa: CASQTGATGELFF
d_gene: NA; j_gene: TRBJ2-1; v_gene: TRBV27; abundance: NA; CDR3nt: TGTGCCAGCAGCCGACCCGGGACTTTCTCCTACAATGAGCAGTTCTTC; CDR3aa: CASSRPGTFSYNEQFF
d_gene: NA; j_gene: TRBJ2-7; v_gene: TRBV2; abundance: NA; CDR3nt: TGTGCCAGCAGCTGGGACCGCCGCGAGCAGTACTTC; CDR3aa: CASSWDRREQYF
d_gene: NA; j_gene: TRBJ1-1; v_gene: TRBV5-1; abundance: NA; CDR3nt: TGCGCCAGCAGCTTGGCCCGGGGGGACACTGAAGCTTTCTTT; CDR3aa: CASSLARGDTEAFF
d_gene: TRBD1; j_gene: TRBJ2-7; v_gene: TRBV7-2; abundance: NA; CDR3nt: TGTGCCAGCAGCCCGGGGACAGGGTCTTACGAGCAGTACTTC; CDR3aa: CASSPGTGSYEQYF
d_gene: TRBD2; j_gene: TRBJ2-2; v_gene: TRBV7-2; abundance: NA; CDR3nt: TGTGCCAGCAGCTTGGGACTAGCGGGAGGGCCCGGGGAGCTGTTTTTT; CDR3aa: CASSLGLAGGPGELFF
d_gene: NA; j_gene: TRBJ2-4; v_gene: TRBV9; abundance: NA; CDR3nt: TGTGCCAGCAGCGCGGGCTCGGGCATTCAGTACTTC; CDR3aa: CASSAGSGIQYF
d_gene: NA; j_gene: TRBJ2-2; v_gene: TRBV5-5; abundance: NA; CDR3nt: TGTGCCAGCAGCTTCCGGGGCCCCGGAAATAGGGACCGGGAGCTGTTTTTT; CDR3aa: CASSFRGPGNRDRELFF
d_gene: NA; j_gene: TRBJ2-7; v_gene: TRBV7-2; abundance: NA; CDR3nt: TGTGCCAGCAGCTTCGAGGTCCCGCCTTACGAGCAGTACTTC; CDR3aa: CASSFEVPPYEQYF
d_gene: TRBD2; j_gene: TRBJ2-1; v_gene: TRBV9; abundance: NA; CDR3nt: TGTGCCAGCACCCCTAGCGGGGGTTTCTCCTACAATGAGCAGTTCTTC; CDR3aa: CASTPSGGFSYNEQFF
d_gene: NA; j_gene: TRBJ1-5; v_gene: TRBV2; abundance: NA; CDR3nt: TGTGCCAGCAGTGAAGAGGGGACCGATCTCAAATTT; CDR3aa: CASSEEGTDLKF
d_gene: TRBD1; j_gene: TRBJ2-3; v_gene: TRBV27; abundance: NA; CDR3nt: TGTGCCAGCAGTTTGGACAGGGGGCACGAGGATACGCAGTATTTT; CDR3aa: CASSLDRGHEDTQYF
d_gene: NA; j_gene: TRBJ2-1; v_gene: TRBV15; abundance: NA; CDR3nt: TGTGCCACCAGCAGAGAAGGAGACAATGAGCAGTTCTTC; CDR3aa: CATSREGDNEQFF